The 3 T cell receptor beta chains presented below share a single source sample, sequenced in a study of blood T cell repertoires in COVID-19. Sequenced by immunoSEQ multiplex PCR; TCRdb stores in-frame clones only, minus some. The sample lists around 160,000 clones; approximately 81% were seen once. What was sequenced was peripheral blood. The receptors derive from a human donor in a cohort sampled during active COVID-19.

V is TRBV5-1 and J is TRBJ1-4; a weak D match, TRBD1 (6 bases). Germline V gene sequence: CDR1 SGHRS, CDR2 YFSETQ. The CDR3 contains 15 residues. Deletions cut 2 bases from V and 4 bases from J, with 12 bases between. The CDR3 nucleotides read TGCGCCAGCAGCTTCCGTCAGGGGCGTAATGAAAAACTGTTTTTT. It translates to CASSFRQGRNEKLFF.

The CDR3 region is CAISEAGPGDTQYF. CDR3 bases: TGTGCCATCTCAGAGGCGGGGCCGGGAGATACGCAGTATTTT. The chain employs TRBV2 and TRBJ2-3, with D possibly matching TRBD2 (6 bases). With 10 bases removed from V and 5 bases from J, the gap between germline ends came to 19 bases. In germline, CDR1 is SNHLY, CDR2 FYNNEI. The length of the CDR3 is 14 residues.

The V call is TRBV27, the J call TRBJ1-2; 10 bases match TRBD1. The CDR3 is made up of 15 amino acids. V was clipped by 1 base and J by 8 bases; unmatched bases: 7. Germline loops: CDR1 MNHEY, CDR2 SMNVEV (reference sequence). The CDR3 reads CASSLWDRGRDGYTF. Here the CDR3 DNA reads TGTGCCAGCAGTTTATGGGACAGGGGACGGGACGGCTACACCTTC.